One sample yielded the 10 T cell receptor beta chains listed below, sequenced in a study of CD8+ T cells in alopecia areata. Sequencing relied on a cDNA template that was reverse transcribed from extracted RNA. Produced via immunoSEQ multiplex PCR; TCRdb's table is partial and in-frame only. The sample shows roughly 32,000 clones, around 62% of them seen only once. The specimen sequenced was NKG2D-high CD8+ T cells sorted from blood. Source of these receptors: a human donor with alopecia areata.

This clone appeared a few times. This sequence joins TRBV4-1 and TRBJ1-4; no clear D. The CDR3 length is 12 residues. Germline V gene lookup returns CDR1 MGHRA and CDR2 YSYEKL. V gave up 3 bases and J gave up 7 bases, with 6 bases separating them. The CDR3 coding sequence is TGCGCCAGCAGCCAGGCTGCTGAAAAACTGTTTTTT. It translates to CASSQAAEKLFF.

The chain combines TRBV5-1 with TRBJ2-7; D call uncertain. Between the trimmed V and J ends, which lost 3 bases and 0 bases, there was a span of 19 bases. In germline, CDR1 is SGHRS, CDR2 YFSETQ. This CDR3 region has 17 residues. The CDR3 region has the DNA TGCGCCAGCAGCTCGGGTCCCGCCCTGAACACCTCCTACGAGCAGTACTTC. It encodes CASSSGPALNTSYEQYF.

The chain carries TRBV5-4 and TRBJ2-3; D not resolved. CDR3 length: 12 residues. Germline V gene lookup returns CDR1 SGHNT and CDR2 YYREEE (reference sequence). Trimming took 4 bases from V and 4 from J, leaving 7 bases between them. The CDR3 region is CASSGRSDTQYF. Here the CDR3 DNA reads TGTGCCAGCAGCGGACGATCAGATACGCAGTATTTT.

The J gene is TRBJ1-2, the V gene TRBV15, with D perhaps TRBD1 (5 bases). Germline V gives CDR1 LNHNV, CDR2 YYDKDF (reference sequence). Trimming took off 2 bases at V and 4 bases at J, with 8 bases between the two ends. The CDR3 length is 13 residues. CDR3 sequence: CATSRQTAYGYTF. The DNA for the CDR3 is TGTGCCACCAGCAGACAGACAGCCTATGGCTACACCTTC.

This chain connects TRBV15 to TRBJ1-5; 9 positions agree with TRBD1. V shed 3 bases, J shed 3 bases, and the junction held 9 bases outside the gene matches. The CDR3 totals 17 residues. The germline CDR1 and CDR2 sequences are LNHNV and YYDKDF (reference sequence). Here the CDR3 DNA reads TGTGCCACCAGCAGCAACCCGACAGGGGGTACCAATCAGCCCCAGCATTTT. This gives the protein CATSSNPTGGTNQPQHF.

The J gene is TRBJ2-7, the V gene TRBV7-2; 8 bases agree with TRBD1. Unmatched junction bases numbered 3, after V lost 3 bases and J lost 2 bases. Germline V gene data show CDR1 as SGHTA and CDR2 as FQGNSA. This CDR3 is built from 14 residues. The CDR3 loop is CASSFGDRTYEQYF. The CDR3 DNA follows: TGTGCCAGCAGCTTCGGGGACAGGACCTACGAGCAGTACTTC.

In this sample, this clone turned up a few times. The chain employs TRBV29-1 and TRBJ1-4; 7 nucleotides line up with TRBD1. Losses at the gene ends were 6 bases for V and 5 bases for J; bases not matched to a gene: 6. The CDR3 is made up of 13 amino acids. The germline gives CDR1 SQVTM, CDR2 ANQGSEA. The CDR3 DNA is TGCAGCGTGGGGGACAGTGCGAATGAAAAACTGTTTTTT. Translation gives CSVGDSANEKLFF.

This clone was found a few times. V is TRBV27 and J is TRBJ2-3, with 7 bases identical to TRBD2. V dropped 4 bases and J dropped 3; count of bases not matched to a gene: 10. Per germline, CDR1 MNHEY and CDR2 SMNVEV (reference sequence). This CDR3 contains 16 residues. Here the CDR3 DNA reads TGTGCCAGCAGTTATATGACTAGCCGCCAAACAGATACGCAGTATTTT. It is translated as CASSYMTSRQTDTQYF.

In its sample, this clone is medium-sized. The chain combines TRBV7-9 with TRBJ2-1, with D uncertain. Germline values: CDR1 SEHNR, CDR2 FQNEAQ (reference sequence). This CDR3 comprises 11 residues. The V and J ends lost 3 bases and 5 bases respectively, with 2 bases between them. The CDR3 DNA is TGTGCCAGCAGCTTTAACAATGAGCAGTTCTTC. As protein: CASSFNNEQFF. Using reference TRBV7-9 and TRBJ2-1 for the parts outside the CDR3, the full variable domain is DTGVSQNPRHKITKRGQNVTFRCDPISEHNRLYWYRQTLGQGPEFLTYFQNEAQLEKSRLLSDRFSAERPKGSFSTLEIQRTEQGDSAMYLCASSFNNEQFFGPGTRLTVL.

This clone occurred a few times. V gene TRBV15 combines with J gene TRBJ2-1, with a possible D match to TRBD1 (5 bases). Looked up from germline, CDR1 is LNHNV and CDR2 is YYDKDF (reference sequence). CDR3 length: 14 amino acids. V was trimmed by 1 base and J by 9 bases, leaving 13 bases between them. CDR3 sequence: CATSRGTGISEQFF. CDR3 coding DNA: TGTGCCACCAGCAGAGGCACAGGCATAAGTGAGCAGTTCTTC.